This T cell receptor (beta chain) was obtained from a study of T cells in localized non-small cell lung cancer. Findings and caveats of the study: Out of the top 100 tumor clones, a median around 56 were seen in adjacent lung. A higher density of T cells in blood coincided with extended overall survival. Only one tumor region was sequenced, so heterogeneity remains possible. Uninvolved adjacent lung showed the highest T cell clonality, exceeding tumor.

CDR1 SGHDT and CDR2 YYEEEE come from the germline V gene. Deletions cut 2 bases from V and 2 bases from J, with 13 bases between. This CDR3 is 16 amino acids long. Points on this clone: The target antigen is unknown.

Data came from immunoSEQ multiplex PCR; TCRdb stores just in-frame clones and leaves some out. The sample has roughly 30,000 clones, 70% to 90% seen once. This receptor was taken from a woman aged 18-49 years with stage I lung adenocarcinoma. The input for sequencing was peripheral blood, taken before any cancer treatment. The rearrangement joins TRBV5-6 to TRBJ2-2; D perhaps matches TRBD2 (5 bases). The CDR3 DNA follows: TGTGCCAGCAGCTTTCCGGCGGGTGGTAACACCGGGGAGCTGTTTTTT. Its translation: CASSFPAGGNTGELFF.